The rows below give T cell receptor beta chains drawn from one sample of a study of control samples from healthy donors and cancer patients. TCRdb keeps only in-frame clones here, not all; method: immunoSEQ multiplex PCR. The table lists about 190,000 clones, roughly nine tenths of them singletons, with less than 2% in the top ten. The specimen sequenced was blood. These receptors were obtained from a man aged 25 to 40 in good health. Both conserved end residues are part of each CDR3. D genes are given only for firm matches. Rows may omit the clone size; those that give it use once, few, many or a size class.

d_call	clone_size	v_call	j_call	cdr3_aa	cdr3_nt
TRBD1	NA	TRBV19	TRBJ1-1	CASSAPGGMRTEAFF	TGTGCCAGTAGCGCACCAGGGGGGATGCGGACTGAAGCTTTCTTT
TRBD1	few	TRBV6-5	TRBJ1-5	CASSPRQGAGQPQHF	TGTGCCAGCAGTCCCAGACAGGGGGCGGGTCAGCCCCAGCATTTT
NA	NA	TRBV19	TRBJ2-1	CASSMGGGPYNEQFF	TGTGCCAGTAGTATGGGGGGGGGCCCCTACAATGAGCAGTTCTTC
NA	NA	TRBV2	TRBJ2-7	CASSDRDRVYYEQYF	TGTGCCAGCAGCGACCGGGACCGAGTCTACTACGAGCAGTACTTC
NA	NA	TRBV6-4	TRBJ1-1	CASSEGTEAFF	TGTGCCAGCAGTGAAGGCACTGAAGCTTTCTTT
NA	NA	TRBV14	TRBJ1-2	CASSHLQTGTGYTF	TGTGCCAGCAGCCACCTTCAGACAGGCACTGGCTACACCTTC
NA	NA	TRBV6-6	TRBJ1-1	CASSYSQGRDTEAFF	TGTGCCAGCAGTTACTCTCAGGGGAGGGACACTGAAGCTTTCTTT
NA	once	TRBV30	TRBJ2-6	CAWSTDSGANVLTF	TGTGCCTGGAGTACGGACTCTGGGGCCAACGTCCTGACTTTC
TRBD1	NA	TRBV19	TRBJ1-6	CASRLGQANSPLHF	TGTGCCAGTAGATTAGGACAGGCGAATTCACCCCTCCACTTT
TRBD1	NA	TRBV19	TRBJ1-1	CASRQGHFGRTEAFF	TGTGCCAGTAGACAGGGGCACTTCGGACGCACTGAAGCTTTCTTT
TRBD2	NA	TRBV6-5	TRBJ2-1	CASISASGGAHEQFF	TGTGCCAGCATCTCGGCTAGCGGGGGGGCCCATGAGCAGTTCTTC
NA	NA	TRBV15	TRBJ2-1	CATSRAVWDEQFF	TGTGCCACCAGCAGAGCAGTGTGGGATGAGCAGTTCTTC
NA	NA	TRBV7-9	TRBJ2-3	CASSLGADTQYF	TGTGCCAGCAGCTTAGGGGCAGATACGCAGTATTTT
NA	NA	TRBV18	TRBJ1-1	CASSPRQNTEAFF	TGTGCCAGCTCACCCCGACAGAACACTGAAGCTTTCTTT
TRBD2	once	TRBV9	TRBJ2-1	CASSAAGDNEQFF	TGTGCCAGCAGCGCTGCGGGGGACAATGAGCAGTTCTTC
TRBD1	NA	TRBV6-5	TRBJ2-7	CASSLGDRGPYEQYF	TGTGCCAGCAGTTTGGGTGACAGGGGGCCCTACGAGCAGTACTTC
NA	NA	TRBV30	TRBJ2-3	CAWSHGSTDTQYF	TGTGCCTGGAGCCACGGTAGCACAGATACGCAGTATTTT
TRBD2	once	TRBV3-1/TRBV3-2	TRBJ2-2	CASSPSGLAGRSGELFF	TGTGCCAGCAGCCCAAGCGGGCTAGCGGGGAGGAGTGGGGAGCTGTTTTTT